Listed below are T cell receptor beta chains from one sample, sequenced in a study of identical twins. A single record per CDR3 protein comes from TCRdb applying MiXCR to the 5' RACE reads. The repertoire holds around 490,000 distinct CDR3 sequences, 14% seen once, with more than 0.8% in the top ten. The sample was also linked to a second study, of yellow fever vaccine responses in identical twins.

Sequencing was carried out using CD4+ T cells sorted from blood. The receptors here all came from a woman younger than 30 in good health. CDR3s include the opening cysteine and the closing phenylalanine or tryptophan. The D gene is left open where the match is weak. Where a row states a size, it is once, few, many or the class of an expanded clone; other rows omit it.

D gene	clone size	V gene	J gene	CDR3 DNA	CDR3 protein
.	many	TRBV20-1	TRBJ1-1	TGCAGTGCTAGAGCATCAGGGAAAGCTTTCTTT	CSARASGKAFF
.	.	TRBV12-3/TRBV12-4	TRBJ2-7	TGTGCCAGCAGTTTCACTTTGAGGGGTGGCGAGCAGTACTTC	CASSFTLRGGEQYF
.	.	TRBV2	TRBJ2-1	TGTGCCAGCAACCGGGACACCGGGTCATCCTACAATGAGCAGTTCTTC	CASNRDTGSSYNEQFF
.	.	TRBV20-1	TRBJ2-7	TGCAGTGCTAGGATCGGGGAGCAGTACTTC	CSARIGEQYF
.	few	TRBV7-2	TRBJ1-2	TGTGCCAGCAGCCGGGGGCGACAGGAGGAATATGGCTACACCTTC	CASSRGRQEEYGYTF
TRBD1	few	TRBV10-3	TRBJ1-2	TGTGCCATCAGTGAGTCGGAGACAGGGGCTGGCTATGGCTACACCTTC	CAISESETGAGYGYTF
TRBD1	many	TRBV20-1	TRBJ2-7	TGCAGTGCTAGGGACAGGGCGTCCTACGAGCAGTACTTC	CSARDRASYEQYF
TRBD2	.	TRBV4-1	TRBJ2-7	TGCGCCAGCAGCCAAGTGGTAGCGGGATATCCCGAATACGAGCAGTACTTC	CASSQVVAGYPEYEQYF
.	.	TRBV20-1	TRBJ2-3	TGCAGTGCACTCGGGGCACGCACAGATACGCAGTATTTT	CSALGARTDTQYF
TRBD1	.	TRBV5-1	TRBJ2-3	TGCGCCAGCAGCTTGAAGGTCCGGACAGGGACATCTAGCACAGATACGCAGTATTTT	CASSLKVRTGTSSTDTQYF
.	.	TRBV21-1	TRBJ2-7	TGTGCCAGCAGCAAACAGGGAAAAATGTCATACGAGCAGTACTTC	CASSKQGKMSYEQYF
.	few	TRBV28	TRBJ2-1	TGTGCCAGCAGTTTCCATGAGCAGTTCTTC	CASSFHEQFF
.	many	TRBV11-3	TRBJ2-3	TGTGCCAGCAGCCCTCCCATGTTGGATACGCAGTATTTT	CASSPPMLDTQYF
.	.	TRBV2	TRBJ2-7	TGTGCCAGCAGCAACGAGCAGTACTTC	CASSNEQYF
.	.	TRBV12-3/TRBV12-4	TRBJ2-5	TGTGCCAGCAGACGTCGGACGGACCCCCAAGAGACCCAGTACTTC	CASRRRTDPQETQYF
.	.	TRBV20-1	TRBJ2-5	TGCAGTGCTAGTACGGTGGTACGGGAGACCCAGTACTTC	CSASTVVRETQYF
.	few	TRBV5-1	TRBJ2-7	TGCGCCAGCAGACGGACAGCCGACTACGAGCAGTACTTC	CASRRTADYEQYF
.	many	TRBV7-3	TRBJ2-1	TGTGCCAGCAGCACCAAGGCGGCAGGGGACGCCTCCTACAATGAGCAGTTCTTC	CASSTKAAGDASYNEQFF
.	few	TRBV29-1	TRBJ2-3	TGCAGCGTTGGGGGTTTGGGACGCACAGATACGCAGTATTTT	CSVGGLGRTDTQYF
TRBD2	.	TRBV7-9	TRBJ2-3	TGTGCCAGCAGCCGCCGTCTAGCGGGAGGGGTTTCAAATACGCAGTATTTT	CASSRRLAGGVSNTQYF
.	.	TRBV3-1	TRBJ2-1	TGTGCCAGCAGCCAAGAGTTTCCTTGGAATGAGCAGTTCTTC	CASSQEFPWNEQFF
.	.	TRBV25-1	TRBJ1-2	TGTGCCAGCAGTGATGCGGGGAGTTTATTAGGCTACACCTTC	CASSDAGSLLGYTF
.	few	TRBV5-6	TRBJ2-5	TGTGCCAGCAGGGGTTTCAAGGAAGCGACCCAGTACTTC	CASRGFKEATQYF
TRBD1	.	TRBV12-3/TRBV12-4	TRBJ2-7	TGTGCCAGCACCCCAGCGACAGGGGGCCGGTACGAGCAGTACTTC	CASTPATGGRYEQYF
.	few	TRBV7-9	TRBJ1-6	TGTGCCAGCAGCTTGGGGGTAGACTATAATTCACCCCTCCACTTT	CASSLGVDYNSPLHF
.	few	TRBV29-1	TRBJ2-1	TGCAGCGTCGAGGGCAATGAGCAGTTCTTC	CSVEGNEQFF
.	.	TRBV12-3/TRBV12-4	TRBJ1-2	TGTGCCAGCAGGTCTGACGGGGTCGATGGCTACACCTTC	CASRSDGVDGYTF
.	many	TRBV11-3	TRBJ2-1	TGTGCCAGCAGCTTAACCCGCGATGAGCAGTTCTTC	CASSLTRDEQFF
.	many	TRBV29-1	TRBJ2-7	TGCAGCGTCGAAAAGGGAACCTACGAGCAGTACTTC	CSVEKGTYEQYF
.	.	TRBV12-3/TRBV12-4	TRBJ2-3	TGTGCCAGCAGCTTGGGGGAACTCACAGATACGCAGTATTTT	CASSLGELTDTQYF
TRBD2	many	TRBV29-1	TRBJ2-7	TGCAGCGTCCGTCATGGGGGGGGCTCCTACGAGCAGTACTTC	CSVRHGGGSYEQYF
.	.	TRBV12-5	TRBJ2-7	TGTGCTAGTGGTTTGGACAGCAACTCCTACGAGCAGTACTTC	CASGLDSNSYEQYF
.	once	TRBV19	TRBJ2-2	TGTGCCAGTAGTATAGCATCCGGTTCCCTGATCGGGGAGCTGTTTTTT	CASSIASGSLIGELFF
.	.	TRBV30	TRBJ1-2	TGTGCCTGGAGTCTCAGGTCCTATGGCTACACCTTC	CAWSLRSYGYTF
.	.	TRBV7-3	TRBJ2-3	TGTGCCAGCAGGGACCCTGGACAGGGCGGGGGTACGCAGTATTTT	CASRDPGQGGGTQYF
.	few	TRBV29-1	TRBJ2-5	TGCAGCGTTGCGGTGGGCGAGACCCAGTACTTC	CSVAVGETQYF
TRBD1	many	TRBV7-9	TRBJ1-4	TGTGCCAGCAGTTGGGGACAGGGGGAAAAACTGTTTTTT	CASSWGQGEKLFF
.	.	TRBV6-1	TRBJ1-1	TGTGCCAGCAGTCGGACCGCGAGAGGATGGGACACTGAAGCTTTCTTT	CASSRTARGWDTEAFF
TRBD1	few	TRBV10-3	TRBJ2-1	TGTGCCATTACCGGGACAGAGTACAATGAGCAGTTCTTC	CAITGTEYNEQFF
TRBD2	many	TRBV7-2	TRBJ2-4	TGTGCCAGCAGCTCCGGTAGAGCGGGGGGAGCCAAAAACATTCAGTACTTC	CASSSGRAGGAKNIQYF
.	few	TRBV5-1	TRBJ1-1	TGCGCCAGCAGCTTGGAGACAGCCTACGAAGCTTTCTTT	CASSLETAYEAFF
TRBD2	many	TRBV10-3	TRBJ2-5	TGTGCCATCAAAGGGACTAGTCAAGAGACCCAGTACTTC	CAIKGTSQETQYF
.	few	TRBV7-9	TRBJ2-1	TGTGCCAGCAACTACTACAATGAGCAGTTCTTC	CASNYYNEQFF
TRBD1	many	TRBV20-1	TRBJ2-3	TGCAGTGCTAGCGGACAGGGGGCGAGCACAGATACGCAGTATTTT	CSASGQGASTDTQYF
TRBD2	.	TRBV20-1	TRBJ2-5	TGCAGTGCTAGAGCGGGACTATCCCCGACCCAGTACTTC	CSARAGLSPTQYF
.	few	TRBV4-1	TRBJ2-4	TGCGCCAGCAGCCGCTCTGGGGGACTTCAAAACATTCAGTACTTC	CASSRSGGLQNIQYF
TRBD2	few	TRBV28	TRBJ2-1	TGTGCCAGCAGTTTTCCGGGAGGGAGGAATGAGCAGTTCTTC	CASSFPGGRNEQFF
TRBD2	.	TRBV11-2	TRBJ2-3	TGTGCCAGCAGCTTTCCGGGACTAGCGGGGATCGATACGCAGTATTTT	CASSFPGLAGIDTQYF
.	.	TRBV4-3	TRBJ2-4	TGCGCCAGCAGCCAATTACCGGACCCCGACAAAAACATTCAGTACTTC	CASSQLPDPDKNIQYF
.	few	TRBV10-3	TRBJ2-5	TGTGCCACCGAAACCGGACACCAAGAGACCCAGTACTTC	CATETGHQETQYF
TRBD1	many	TRBV29-1	TRBJ2-3	TGCAGCGTTGACCCTCCGGACAGGGGGCAAGATACGCAGTATTTT	CSVDPPDRGQDTQYF
.	many	TRBV3-1	TRBJ2-1	TGTGCCAGCAGCCAGCGAGGGAGCTCCTACAATGAGCAGTTCTTC	CASSQRGSSYNEQFF
TRBD2	few	TRBV29-1	TRBJ2-3	TGCAGCGTTGAACTAGCGGGGGGTAAAACTAGCACAGATACGCAGTATTTT	CSVELAGGKTSTDTQYF
.	few	TRBV20-1	TRBJ2-5	TGCAGTGCTAGAGATATCCACATAATCCCAAAAGAGACCCAGTACTTC	CSARDIHIIPKETQYF